Below, one T cell receptor beta chain is given with its context. This sample is part of a study of T-cell memory formation after mild COVID-19. The ends were cut back, 3 bases at V and 0 bases at J, with 10 bases in the middle. Germline CDR1 reads SGHAT; CDR2 reads FQNNGV. CDR3 length: 15 residues. 5'RACE, which relied on constant-segment primers, yielded TCR alpha and TCR beta cDNA libraries carrying sample barcodes and UMIs. Via MiXCR, TCRdb re-called the 5' RACE reads, giving one row per CDR3 protein. The data show approximately 500,000 distinct CDR3 sequences, roughly 23% seen once. What was sequenced was PBMCs or a T cell subset sorted from them (not recorded which). The chain links TRBV11-2 to TRBJ2-3, with D possibly matching TRBD2 (5 bases). The receptor was isolated from an adult woman who had mild COVID-19 (a few samples of this study predate the infection). Cell type and time point are not known. In DNA form, the CDR3 reads TGTGCCAGCAGCTTGTACAAGCGGAGCACAGATACGCAGTATTTT. This gives the protein CASSLYKRSTDTQYF.